One sample yielded the 28 T cell receptor beta chains listed below, sequenced in a study of cytomegalovirus exposure and HLA in healthy donors. PCR primers comprised 60 Vbeta and 13 Jbeta primers. The assay was immunoSEQ multiplex PCR, and TCRdb's table has in-frame clones only and misses some. The sample shows about 130,000 clones, 74% of them seen only once. Sequences were obtained from PBMCs. Receptor source: a man aged 18 to 29 in good health and CMV-seropositive.

Only one count was recorded for this clone. The rearrangement uses TRBV29-1 and TRBJ1-2; D perhaps matches TRBD1 (5 bases). Germline V gene sequence: CDR1 SQVTM, CDR2 ANQGSEA. CDR3 length: 11 amino acids. Trimming cost V 4 bases and J 8 bases, with 11 bases left between them. The CDR3 protein is CSVVGGEGYTF. For the CDR3, the DNA is TGCAGCGTTGTCGGAGGGGAGGGCTACACCTTC.

The V call is TRBV7-2, the J call TRBJ2-7; 10 nucleotides line up with TRBD1. There are 14 residues in the CDR3. After removal of 5 bases from V and 6 bases from J, the junction contained 7 bases not matched to a gene. Germline V gives CDR1 SGHTA, CDR2 FQGNSA. CDR3 sequence: CASSTSRDRGEQYF. The CDR3 coding sequence is TGTGCCAGCAGCACAAGCCGGGACAGGGGCGAGCAGTACTTC.

The V and J genes are TRBV10-2 and TRBJ2-2, with D tentatively TRBD1 (7 bases). This CDR3 comprises 16 residues. V was pared by 6 bases and J by 4 bases, with 18 bases between. CDR1 WSHSY and CDR2 SAAADI come from the germline V gene. In nucleotides, the CDR3 is TGCGCCAGCAGGGGGGGACAGCGACCCTTCACCGGGGAGCTGTTTTTT. As protein: CASRGGQRPFTGELFF.

The gene calls are TRBV10-3 and TRBJ2-1; 10 bases line up with TRBD1. The length of the CDR3 is 17 residues. V lost 6 bases and J lost 5; bases outside the gene matches: 13. Germline V gives CDR1 ENHRY, CDR2 SYGVKD. The CDR3 DNA reads TGTGCCATCAGGAGTAGGACAGGGGGGTTCGGAGACAATGAGCAGTTCTTC. Translated, it gives CAIRSRTGGFGDNEQFF.

This chain connects TRBV5-4 to TRBJ1-1; TRBD1 might be the D (6 bases). Germline assignment: CDR1 SGHNT and CDR2 YYREEE (reference sequence). Trimming removed 6 bases from V and 4 bases from J, with 16 bases in between. The CDR3 spans 14 residues. The CDR3 sequence is CASIPSLGGTEAFF. CDR3 nucleotide sequence: TGTGCCAGCATCCCTTCGCTAGGGGGCACTGAAGCTTTCTTT.

The chain has TRBV7-2 and TRBJ1-5, with a possible D match to TRBD1 (5 bases). The CDR3 covers 14 residues. CDR1 is SGHTA and CDR2 is FQGNSA in the germline V gene. Between the trimmed V and J ends, which lost 4 bases and 2 bases, there was a span of 9 bases. The chain's CDR3 is CASSSRVGNQPQHF. Here the CDR3 DNA reads TGTGCCAGCAGCTCCAGGGTAGGCAATCAGCCCCAGCATTTT.

For the CDR3, the DNA is TGTGCCAGCAGTGCTGGGACAGGGTTTGGGGAGCAGTACTTC. It specifies CASSAGTGFGEQYF. The chain recombines TRBV27 with TRBJ2-7; 9 bases are a match to TRBD1. The J segment lost 7 bases and the V segment lost 5 bases, leaving 9 bases of the junction unmatched. Per the germline V gene, CDR1 is MNHEY and CDR2 is SMNVEV (reference sequence). The CDR3 contains 14 residues.

The chain employs TRBV7-8 and TRBJ1-1; 9 bases are a match to TRBD1. With V trimmed by 0 bases and J by 6 bases, 2 bases remained unmatched. Germline V gene data show CDR1 as SGHVS and CDR2 as FQNEAQ. The CDR3 totals 14 residues. Here the CDR3 reads CASSLATGGAEAFF. CDR3 coding DNA: TGTGCCAGCAGCTTAGCCACAGGGGGCGCTGAAGCTTTCTTT.

The V call is TRBV9, the J call TRBJ2-2, with 7 bases identical to TRBD2. Trimming cost V 2 bases and J 5 bases; bases outside gene matches: 3. Germline V CDR1 and CDR2: SGDLS, YYNGEE. This CDR3 has 14 residues. CDR3 nucleotides: TGTGCCAGCAGCGTCCAAGCGGGAACCGGGGAGCTGTTTTTT. Translation: CASSVQAGTGELFF.

V is TRBV28 and J is TRBJ1-2; no reliable D call. The CDR3 totals 14 residues. CDR1 is MDHEN, CDR2 SYDVKM, per germline. V lost 2 bases and J lost 8, with 15 bases in between. The DNA of the CDR3 is TGTGCCAGCAGTTTAAGTGTGGGAGAGAAGGGCTACACCTTC. Its translation is CASSLSVGEKGYTF.

The V and J genes are TRBV2 and TRBJ2-7; 9 bases agree with TRBD1. The CDR3 consists of 15 residues. Germline values: CDR1 SNHLY, CDR2 FYNNEI. The ends lost 6 bases at V and 5 bases at J; junction bases unmatched: 11. The CDR3 reads CASRVTGTGKNEQYF. As DNA, the CDR3 is TGTGCCAGCAGGGTCACCGGGACAGGGAAAAACGAGCAGTACTTC.

The chain links TRBV18 to TRBJ1-3; 7 nucleotides match TRBD1. Trimming took 3 bases from V and 3 from J; bases not matched to a gene: 8. This CDR3 contains 16 residues. Germline V gene data show CDR1 as KGHSH and CDR2 as LQKENI. For the CDR3, the DNA is TGTGCCAGCTCACCTAACCGACAGGGAGGTGGAAACACCATATATTTT. As protein: CASSPNRQGGGNTIYF.

The chain combines TRBV4-2 with TRBJ2-3, with 9 bases identical to TRBD2. This CDR3 contains 19 residues. CDR1 and CDR2 from the germline V gene are LGHNA and YNFKEQ. After removal of 4 bases from V and 2 bases from J, the junction contained 16 bases not matched to a gene. The CDR3 DNA is TGTGCCAGCAGCCGCCTATTAGGGGGTTGGACTAGCGACACAGATACGCAGTATTTT. Translation: CASSRLLGGWTSDTDTQYF.

To note about this clone: The sample carries other DNA sequences with the same CDR3. The CDR3, as DNA: TGCAGCGTTGTAGCGGAAACCTACGAGCAGTACTTC. It encodes CSVVAETYEQYF. The chain is built from TRBV29-1 and TRBJ2-7, with D perhaps TRBD2 (6 bases). The germline V gene encodes CDR1 SQVTM and CDR2 ANQGSEA. CDR3 length: 12 residues. Trimming removed 4 bases at V and 2 bases at J, with 9 bases between.

This chain links TRBV28 with TRBJ2-7; D not certain. V dropped 6 bases and J dropped 0 bases, with 6 bases sitting between them. CDR1 and CDR2 (germline): MDHEN, SYDVKM. This CDR3 region has 12 residues. The CDR3 here is CASSLSSYEQYF. CDR3 in DNA: TGTGCCAGCAGCCTCAGCTCCTACGAGCAGTACTTC. Based on the CDR3 plus reference TRBV28 and TRBJ2-7, the full variable domain is DVKVTQSSRYLVKRTGEKVFLECVQDMDHENMFWYRQDPGLGLRLIYFSYDVKMKEKGDIPEGYSVSREKKERFSLILESASTNQTSMYLCASSLSSYEQYFGPGTRLTVT.

The genes are TRBV10-1 and TRBJ1-1, with a weak D call TRBD1 (6 bases). Germline V lookup: CDR1 WNHNN, CDR2 SYGVQD (reference sequence). The CDR3 extends over 12 amino acids. V was clipped by 3 bases and J by 4 bases, with 6 bases between them. CDR3 region: CASSEGGTEAFF. DNA for the CDR3: TGCGCCAGCAGTGAAGGGGGCACTGAAGCTTTCTTT.

This chain joins TRBV5-6 and TRBJ2-7; D is perhaps TRBD2 (6 bases). V lost 1 base, J lost 6 bases, and 14 bases lay in between. CDR3 length equals 14 residues. Germline CDR1 SGHDT, CDR2 YYEEEE. In nucleotides, the CDR3 is TGTGCCAGCAGCTTGACCGGGACTTATACCGAGCAGTACTTC. Its translation: CASSLTGTYTEQYF.

The chain is built from TRBV7-6 and TRBJ2-7, with TRBD2 as a possible D gene (6 bases). Germline V gives CDR1 SGHVS, CDR2 FNYEAQ. Trimming removed 4 bases at V and 6 bases at J, with 13 bases between. The CDR3 is 13 residues long. CDR3 in amino acids: CASSSAQAGEQYF. The CDR3 DNA sequence: TGTGCCAGCAGCTCCGCCCAAGCGGGCGAGCAGTACTTC.

The DNA for the CDR3 is TGTGCCTGGAGTGTACATGTGGGGGGAGTTGGGCAAGAGACCCAGTACTTC. Protein product: CAWSVHVGGVGQETQYF. The chain has TRBV30 and TRBJ2-5; TRBD2 is a possible D gene (6 bases). Trimming shortened V by 0 bases and J by 2 bases, and 19 bases separated the two germline ends. The germline V gene has CDR1 GTSNPN and CDR2 SVGIG (reference sequence). CDR3 length: 17 residues.

The V call is TRBV14, the J call TRBJ2-7; D gene unclear. With 0 bases removed from V and 3 bases from J, the gap between germline ends came to 9 bases. There are 14 residues in the CDR3. Germline lookup yields CDR1 SGHDN and CDR2 FVKESK. The CDR3 loop reads CASSQETYYYEQYF. Written as DNA, the CDR3 is TGTGCCAGCAGCCAAGAAACCTACTACTACGAGCAGTACTTC.

Worth noting for this clone: The limits of the CDR3 on the DNA are not certain, so only TCRdb's listed CDR3 is given. The chain links TRBV5-6 to TRBJ1-2; the D call TRBD1 from the table was never checked on the DNA. The length of the CDR3 is 15 amino acids, counting both ends. In germline, CDR1 is SGHDT, CDR2 YYEEEE. The CDR3: CASSLVGTGTYGYIF.

This clone was detected only a few times. The chain employs TRBV7-2 and TRBJ2-1; D is possibly TRBD2 (7 bases). This CDR3 has 16 amino acids. From germline, CDR1 is SGHTA and CDR2 FQGNSA. The ends were cut back, 6 bases at V and 6 bases at J, with 21 bases in the middle. CDR3 loop: CASSSGGPALPNEQFF. In DNA, the CDR3 is TGTGCCAGCAGTTCCGGGGGGCCTGCCTTACCCAATGAGCAGTTCTTC.

The V gene is TRBV6-6, the J gene TRBJ2-7; possible D gene TRBD1, 6 bases. Per the germline V gene, CDR1 is MNHNY and CDR2 is SVGAGI (reference sequence). Trimming shortened V by 5 bases and J by 3 bases, and 11 bases separated the two germline ends. The CDR3 is made up of 13 amino acids. The CDR3 reads CASSRNRVYEQYF. In DNA form, the CDR3 reads TGTGCCAGCAGTCGGAACAGGGTCTACGAGCAGTACTTC.

The gene calls are TRBV2 and TRBJ2-2, with TRBD1 as a possible D gene (6 bases). In germline, CDR1 is SNHLY, CDR2 FYNNEI. V lost 4 bases and J lost 6, with 12 bases in between. The CDR3 length is 14 residues. The CDR3 coding sequence is TGTGCCAGCAGTGCCCTCCAGGGGTCCGGGGAGCTGTTTTTT. This translates into CASSALQGSGELFF.

The CDR3 loop is CASSVAVGGYEQYF. The DNA of the CDR3 is TGTGCCAGCAGCGTAGCAGTGGGGGGCTACGAGCAGTACTTC. This chain joins TRBV9 and TRBJ2-7; tentative D call: TRBD2 (6 bases). V lost 0 bases and J 3 bases, leaving 10 bases between the germline ends. CDR1 is SGDLS, CDR2 YYNGEE, per germline. This CDR3 contains 14 residues.

The CDR3 DNA reads as TGTGCCAGCAGCCAAGATGAGGGAGAGATCACAGATACGCAGTATTTT. Its protein product is CASSQDEGEITDTQYF. The chain combines TRBV14 with TRBJ2-3, with D perhaps TRBD2 (5 bases). Trimming shortened V by 0 bases and J by 2 bases, and 12 bases separated the two germline ends. Germline CDR1 reads SGHDN; CDR2 reads FVKESK. The CDR3 sequence is 16 residues long.

This clone occurred a few times. The CDR3 bases are TGCGCCAGCAGATCTGAGACAGCTGGTTGGGCTGAAGCTTTCTTT. This gives the protein CASRSETAGWAEAFF. This chain uses TRBV5-1 with TRBJ1-1, with TRBD1 as a possible D gene (5 bases). The V gene lost 5 bases and the J gene lost 6 bases, with 20 bases spanning the gap. The CDR3 is 15 residues long. CDR1 and CDR2 from the germline V gene are SGHRS and YFSETQ.

This clone was picked up one time. The chain carries TRBV7-9 and TRBJ2-1, with 9 bases identical to TRBD1. The J segment lost 3 bases and the V segment lost 5 bases, leaving 5 bases of the junction unmatched. CDR1 and CDR2 (germline): SEHNR, FQNEAQ (reference sequence). The CDR3 runs 15 residues. The CDR3 coding sequence is TGTGCCAGCAGCCCTCGGGACAGGGACTACAATGAGCAGTTCTTC. Amino acids: CASSPRDRDYNEQFF.